The 20 T cell receptor beta chains in this list originate from one sample, sequenced in a study of blood T cell repertoires in COVID-19. Some clones are missing from TCRdb's copy, which holds only in-frame ones; the method was immunoSEQ multiplex PCR. Among 150,000 to 200,000 clones listed, approximately 79% were seen once. Material for sequencing was PBMCs or T cells enriched from blood (not recorded which). These receptor sequences come from a woman in her sixties or seventies in a cohort exposed to, infected with or recovered from COVID-19 (not recorded which).

This rearrangement joins TRBV3-1 (or the pseudogene TRBV3-2) to TRBJ1-5; the match to TRBD1 covers 10 bases. The J segment lost 5 bases and the V segment lost 4 bases, leaving 5 bases of the junction unmatched. Germline CDR1 and CDR2: LGHDT and YNNKEL (reference sequence). This CDR3 has 15 residues. The CDR3 protein is CASSPGTGADQPQHF. CDR3 coding DNA: TGTGCCAGCAGCCCAGGGACAGGGGCCGATCAGCCCCAGCATTTT.

In this sample, this clone turned up once. J is TRBJ2-1 and V is TRBV5-1, with a possible D match to TRBD2 (6 bases). The germline V gene encodes CDR1 SGHRS and CDR2 YFSETQ. The ends were cut back, 0 bases at V and 6 bases at J, with 13 bases in the middle. CDR3 length: 15 residues. The CDR3 region has the DNA TGCGCCAGCAGCTTGGGGTTCGGGCGGGGCAATGAGCAGTTCTTC. Amino acids: CASSLGFGRGNEQFF.

V is TRBV30 and J is TRBJ2-2, with 10 positions matching TRBD1. The junction had 4 bases not matched to a gene; V was cut back by 3 bases and J by 6 bases. Germline loops: CDR1 GTSNPN, CDR2 SVGIG (reference sequence). The CDR3 loop spans 14 amino acids. The CDR3 nucleotides are TGTGCCTGGAGGCCCGGGACAGGGGCCGGGGAGCTGTTTTTT. Its translation is CAWRPGTGAGELFF.

This clone was counted once. J is TRBJ1-1 and V is TRBV25-1; TRBD1 agrees at 7 bases. The junction had 5 bases not matched to a gene; V was cut back by 6 bases and J by 10 bases. The CDR3 runs to 11 residues. The germline gives CDR1 MGHDK, CDR2 SYGVNS. CDR3 loop: CASRQGWGAFF. The CDR3, as DNA: TGTGCCAGCAGACAGGGGTGGGGAGCTTTCTTT.

The chain uses TRBV2 and TRBJ2-1; 10 bases are a match to TRBD1. V gave up 7 bases and J gave up 4 bases; unmatched junction bases: 4. In germline, CDR1 is SNHLY, CDR2 FYNNEI. The CDR3 loop spans 14 amino acids. The chain's CDR3 is CASKGTGAYNEQFF. The CDR3 DNA is TGTGCCAGCAAGGGGACAGGGGCTTACAATGAGCAGTTCTTC.

This chain joins TRBV28 and TRBJ1-2, with 8 nucleotides matching TRBD1. The CDR3 extends over 14 amino acids. CDR1 and CDR2 (germline): MDHEN, SYDVKM. The junction had 6 bases not matched to a gene; V was cut back by 4 bases and J by 5 bases. The CDR3 sequence: CASSSDRGGYGYTF. CDR3 nucleotide sequence: TGTGCCAGCAGTTCCGACAGGGGTGGATATGGCTACACCTTC.

The chain employs TRBV7-2 and TRBJ2-1; D is ambiguous. CDR1 SGHTA and CDR2 FQGNSA come from the germline V gene. The CDR3 has 12 amino acids. The ends were cut back, 4 bases at V and 12 bases at J, with 13 bases in the middle. The CDR3 sequence: CASSSSRVGQFF. As DNA, the CDR3 is TGTGCCAGCAGCTCCAGCCGGGTGGGGCAGTTCTTC.

The V and J genes are TRBV19 and TRBJ1-2; 9 positions match TRBD1. The germline CDR1 and CDR2 sequences are LNHDA and SQIVND (reference sequence). V was clipped by 6 bases and J by 1 base; unmatched bases: 9. This CDR3 comprises 16 residues. CDR3 sequence: CASSLTPGQGNYGYTF. CDR3 DNA: TGTGCCAGTAGCCTTACGCCGGGACAGGGTAACTATGGCTACACCTTC. Full variable domain (missing parts from reference TRBV19 and TRBJ1-2): DGGITQSPKYLFRKEGQNVTLSCEQNLNHDAMYWYRQDPGQGLRLIYYSQIVNDFQKGDIAEGYSVSREKKESFPLTVTSAQKNPTAFYLCASSLTPGQGNYGYTFGSGTRLTVV.

Only one count was recorded for this clone. This chain links TRBV29-1 with TRBJ2-5; D may be TRBD2 (5 bases). The CDR3 has 12 residues. Trimming removed 6 bases from V and 5 bases from J, with 13 bases in between. The germline gives CDR1 SQVTM, CDR2 ANQGSEA. The CDR3 DNA reads as TGCAGCGTCGTTCGGGGAGAGGAGACCCAGTACTTC. Its protein product is CSVVRGEETQYF.

The chain employs TRBV20-1 and TRBJ2-3; D unclear. The CDR3 runs to 11 residues. The V and J ends lost 0 bases and 6 bases respectively, with 4 bases between them. Germline CDR1 reads DFQATT; CDR2 reads SNEGSKA (reference sequence). CDR3 residues: CSARDHDTQYF. The CDR3, as DNA: TGCAGTGCTAGAGATCATGATACGCAGTATTTT.

V and J are TRBV6-5 and TRBJ1-2; D call uncertain. Between the trimmed V and J ends, which lost 8 bases and 5 bases, there was a span of 9 bases. Germline assignment: CDR1 MNHEY and CDR2 SVGAGI. This CDR3 comprises 11 residues. CDR3 sequence: CASGLNYGYTF. CDR3 coding DNA: TGTGCCAGCGGCCTTAATTATGGCTACACCTTC.

This clone was counted a few times. The chain recombines TRBV12-3 or TRBV12-4 with TRBJ1-1; TRBD1 aligns across 7 bases. The junction had 4 bases not matched to a gene; V was cut back by 2 bases and J by 7 bases. The CDR3 sequence is 13 residues long. The CDR3 here is CASSLQGGSEAFF. Here the CDR3 DNA reads TGTGCCAGCAGTTTACAAGGGGGCAGTGAAGCTTTCTTT.

This clone occurred a few times. The V call is TRBV7-6, the J call TRBJ1-3; D is uncertain. V gave up 5 bases and J gave up 0 bases, with 11 bases separating them. The CDR3 is 15 residues long. In germline, CDR1 is SGHVS, CDR2 FNYEAQ. The CDR3 sequence is CASSPNTDSGNTIYF. CDR3 nucleotides: TGTGCCAGCAGCCCCAACACCGACTCTGGAAACACCATATATTTT.

This chain links TRBV23-1 with TRBJ2-2, with a weak D call TRBD1 (6 bases). TRBV23-1 is annotated as an ORF whose role is uncertain. The CDR3 contains 15 residues. V was cut by 2 bases and J by 1 base, with 8 bases left in between. The CDR3 sequence is CASSQIQGNTGELFF. DNA of the CDR3: TGCGCCAGCAGTCAAATACAGGGGAACACCGGGGAGCTGTTTTTT.

This clone came up once. DNA for the CDR3: TGTGCCTGGAGTAGCTCCTCCTATGGCTACACCTTC. Translated, it gives CAWSSSSYGYTF. The chain links TRBV30 to TRBJ1-2; D ambiguous. Germline CDR1 is GTSNPN and CDR2 is SVGIG (reference sequence). The CDR3 covers 12 residues. The ends were cut back, 2 bases at V and 4 bases at J, with 8 bases in the middle.

V usage is TRBV6-5 and J usage is TRBJ2-3; tentative D call: TRBD2 (5 bases). V lost 5 bases, J lost 4 bases, and 16 bases lay in between. This CDR3 comprises 15 residues. Germline V gene sequence: CDR1 MNHEY, CDR2 SVGAGI. CDR3 in amino acids: CASSRGNSGADTQYF. The CDR3, as DNA: TGTGCCAGCAGTAGAGGGAATTCAGGAGCAGATACGCAGTATTTT.

The sample holds a few counts of this clone. The CDR3: CASSIPAAYNEQFF. The CDR3 DNA sequence: TGTGCCAGTAGTATCCCGGCAGCGTACAATGAGCAGTTCTTC. The rearrangement joins TRBV19 to TRBJ2-1; no firm D call. The V and J ends lost 3 bases and 4 bases respectively, with 10 bases between them. The CDR3 spans 14 residues. Germline V gives CDR1 LNHDA, CDR2 SQIVND (reference sequence).

This clone has just one count. The V call is TRBV7-9, the J call TRBJ2-3; TRBD2 agrees at 7 bases. V lost 5 bases and J lost 4; bases outside the gene matches: 12. Germline assignment: CDR1 SEHNR and CDR2 FQNEAQ (reference sequence). CDR3 length: 16 residues. The CDR3: CASSRIGLVGADTQYF. CDR3 coding DNA: TGTGCCAGCAGCCGTATCGGACTAGTCGGGGCAGATACGCAGTATTTT. Drawing the rest from reference TRBV7-9 and TRBJ2-3, the complete variable domain is DTGVSQNPRHKITKRGQNVTFRCDPISEHNRLYWYRQTLGQGPEFLTYFQNEAQLEKSRLLSDRFSAERPKGSFSTLEIQRTEQGDSAMYLCASSRIGLVGADTQYFGPGTRLTVL.

The V call is TRBV27, the J call TRBJ1-5; 7 bases fit TRBD1. J gave up 0 bases and V 8 bases, and 13 bases lay outside the gene matches. CDR3 size: 17 residues. In germline, CDR1 is MNHEY, CDR2 SMNVEV (reference sequence). CDR3 sequence: CASGTRDRLNSNQPQHF. Written as DNA, the CDR3 is TGTGCCAGCGGGACTCGGGACAGACTAAATAGCAATCAGCCCCAGCATTTT.

This clone was counted only a few times. In DNA form, the CDR3 reads TGTGCCAGCAGTGTTAGGGGTTTAGGGACACGCAATCAGCCCCAGCATTTT. This encodes CASSVRGLGTRNQPQHF. J is TRBJ1-5 and V is TRBV6-2 or TRBV6-3, with a possible D match to TRBD1 (6 bases). The length of the CDR3 is 17 residues. The germline V gene encodes CDR1 MNHEY and CDR2 SVGEGT. Trimming took off 5 bases at V and 2 bases at J, with 19 bases between the two ends.